This T cell receptor beta chain was sequenced in a study of PD-L1 blockade in urothelial cancer. The overall study: Analysis of blood occurred 3 weeks (second dose) and 6 weeks after treatment start. The median T cell count in blood samples was some 140,000. Study outcomes and limitations: Better survival was predicted by below-median pretreatment blood TCR clonality.

Time point given: pretreatment peripheral blood. Patients in the study were battling locally advanced or metastatic urothelial carcinoma. This CDR3 contains 17 residues. V trimming: 4 bases; J trimming: 2 bases; junction bases outside the gene matches: 13. Germline CDR1 and CDR2: MDHEN and SYDVKM. Clones were sequenced by immunoSEQ multiplex PCR, and TCRdb holds only the in-frame ones, with some missing. This table has just under 65,000 clones, 75% to 85% appearing once. Notes on this clone: The antigen is unknown.

This clonotype was sampled from a man aged 70 or older with urothelial cancer. The chain couples TRBV28 to TRBJ2-7; TRBD1 aligns across 8 bases. The material sequenced was PBMCs, taken around atezolizumab (anti-PD-L1) treatment. The CDR3 here is CASSSLGGDRSPYEQYF. Here the CDR3 DNA reads TGTGCCAGCAGTTCATTGGGTGGGGACAGGAGTCCCTACGAGCAGTACTTC.